The clone carrying this T cell receptor (beta chain) occurred a few times. The data derive from a study of blood T cell repertoires in COVID-19. In the authors' methods: It was from reference gene primer amplification that nucleated cell counts were estimated. Profiled with immunoSEQ multiplex PCR; TCRdb holds only in-frame clones, not every one. V and J calls and clone size are as listed in that table; D and trimming were resolved from the DNA. The sample consists of fewer than 200,000 clones, about 74% of them appearing once. Trimming pared 0 bases from V and 2 bases from J, leaving 2 bases between. The CDR3 extends over 12 amino acids. Germline CDR1 reads MNHEY; CDR2 reads SVGEGT.

Input material: peripheral blood. The clonotype was recovered from a woman aged 80 or over with acute or convalescent COVID-19. J is TRBJ2-7 and V is TRBV6-2 or TRBV6-3, with D hard to call. CDR3 in DNA: TGTGCCAGCAGTTACTCCGCCTACGAGCAGTACTTC. It encodes CASSYSAYEQYF.